The rows below give T cell receptor beta chains drawn from one sample of a study of T cells in Graves' hyperthyroidism and ophthalmopathy. TCRdb recomputed calls from the multiplex PCR reads with MiXCR, one row per CDR3 protein. The table includes over 500,000 distinct CDR3 sequences, approximately 48% detected once. Sequenced: peripheral blood or thyroid tissue (not recorded which). All receptors derive from an adult woman with Graves' disease, either hyperthyroidism or ophthalmopathy (not recorded which). Both conserved end residues are trimmed from each CDR3. Each record gives: J gene, clone size, V gene, CDR3 protein. Not every row has a clone size; where given, it reads once, few, many or a size class.

J: TRBJ1-1; size: -; V: TRBV29-1; CDR3: SVGQGCTEAF
J: TRBJ2-6; size: -; V: TRBV12-3/TRBV12-4; CDR3: ASSLGTGGGSGANVLT
J: TRBJ1-1; size: -; V: TRBV29-1; CDR3: SARTPSTEAF
J: TRBJ2-5; size: -; V: TRBV2; CDR3: ASRGGTVQGTQY
J: TRBJ1-4; size: -; V: TRBV29-1; CDR3: SVEDRVSREKLF
J: TRBJ1-6; size: -; V: TRBV5-1; CDR3: ASSATDTG
J: TRBJ2-2; size: -; V: TRBV5-5; CDR3: ASSYRVYTGELF
J: TRBJ1-4; size: -; V: TRBV2; CDR3: ATAVATNEKLF
J: TRBJ1-2; size: many; V: TRBV5-1; CDR3: ASSLDPRGSYGYT
J: TRBJ1-1; size: -; V: TRBV6-5; CDR3: AGSSAIGTEAF
J: TRBJ1-3; size: -; V: TRBV2; CDR3: ASRSLSIGSGNTIY
J: TRBJ2-7; size: few; V: TRBV7-9; CDR3: ASSHRDRGAEQY
J: TRBJ1-1; size: many; V: TRBV2; CDR3: ASSEAGQPNTEAF
J: TRBJ1-1; size: -; V: TRBV12-3/TRBV12-4; CDR3: ASSLRGQGTGAF
J: TRBJ2-7; size: -; V: TRBV29-1; CDR3: SSSGGLAYEQY
J: TRBJ1-4; size: many; V: TRBV20-1; CDR3: SAKANEKLF
J: TRBJ1-3; size: -; V: TRBV10-3; CDR3: AISRGQGGNTIY
J: TRBJ2-1; size: -; V: TRBV7-9; CDR3: ASSRTSGTSEQF
J: TRBJ2-2; size: many; V: TRBV2; CDR3: ASEKGLNTGELF
J: TRBJ1-1; size: many; V: TRBV20-1; CDR3: SARGGAGANTEAF
J: TRBJ2-2; size: -; V: TRBV2; CDR3: ASIGTTQNTGELF
J: TRBJ1-6; size: many; V: TRBV7-9; CDR3: ASSLLGGPNSPLH
J: TRBJ2-7; size: -; V: TRBV12-3/TRBV12-4; CDR3: ASSYLGLVEQY
J: TRBJ1-4; size: few; V: TRBV6-1; CDR3: ASSEVGEKLF